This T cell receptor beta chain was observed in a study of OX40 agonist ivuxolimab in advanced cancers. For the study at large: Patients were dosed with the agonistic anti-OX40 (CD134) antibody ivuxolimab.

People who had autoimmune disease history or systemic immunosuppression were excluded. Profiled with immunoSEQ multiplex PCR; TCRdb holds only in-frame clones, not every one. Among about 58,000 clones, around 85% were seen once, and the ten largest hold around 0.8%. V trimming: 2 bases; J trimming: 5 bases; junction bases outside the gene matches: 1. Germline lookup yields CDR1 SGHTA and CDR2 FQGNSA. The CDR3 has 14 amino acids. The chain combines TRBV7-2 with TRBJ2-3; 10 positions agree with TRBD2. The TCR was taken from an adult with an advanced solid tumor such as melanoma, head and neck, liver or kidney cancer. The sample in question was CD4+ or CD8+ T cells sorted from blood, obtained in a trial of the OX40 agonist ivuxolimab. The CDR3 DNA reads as TGTGCCAGCAGCTTATCTAGCGGGAGAGATACGCAGTATTTT. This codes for CASSLSSGRDTQYF.